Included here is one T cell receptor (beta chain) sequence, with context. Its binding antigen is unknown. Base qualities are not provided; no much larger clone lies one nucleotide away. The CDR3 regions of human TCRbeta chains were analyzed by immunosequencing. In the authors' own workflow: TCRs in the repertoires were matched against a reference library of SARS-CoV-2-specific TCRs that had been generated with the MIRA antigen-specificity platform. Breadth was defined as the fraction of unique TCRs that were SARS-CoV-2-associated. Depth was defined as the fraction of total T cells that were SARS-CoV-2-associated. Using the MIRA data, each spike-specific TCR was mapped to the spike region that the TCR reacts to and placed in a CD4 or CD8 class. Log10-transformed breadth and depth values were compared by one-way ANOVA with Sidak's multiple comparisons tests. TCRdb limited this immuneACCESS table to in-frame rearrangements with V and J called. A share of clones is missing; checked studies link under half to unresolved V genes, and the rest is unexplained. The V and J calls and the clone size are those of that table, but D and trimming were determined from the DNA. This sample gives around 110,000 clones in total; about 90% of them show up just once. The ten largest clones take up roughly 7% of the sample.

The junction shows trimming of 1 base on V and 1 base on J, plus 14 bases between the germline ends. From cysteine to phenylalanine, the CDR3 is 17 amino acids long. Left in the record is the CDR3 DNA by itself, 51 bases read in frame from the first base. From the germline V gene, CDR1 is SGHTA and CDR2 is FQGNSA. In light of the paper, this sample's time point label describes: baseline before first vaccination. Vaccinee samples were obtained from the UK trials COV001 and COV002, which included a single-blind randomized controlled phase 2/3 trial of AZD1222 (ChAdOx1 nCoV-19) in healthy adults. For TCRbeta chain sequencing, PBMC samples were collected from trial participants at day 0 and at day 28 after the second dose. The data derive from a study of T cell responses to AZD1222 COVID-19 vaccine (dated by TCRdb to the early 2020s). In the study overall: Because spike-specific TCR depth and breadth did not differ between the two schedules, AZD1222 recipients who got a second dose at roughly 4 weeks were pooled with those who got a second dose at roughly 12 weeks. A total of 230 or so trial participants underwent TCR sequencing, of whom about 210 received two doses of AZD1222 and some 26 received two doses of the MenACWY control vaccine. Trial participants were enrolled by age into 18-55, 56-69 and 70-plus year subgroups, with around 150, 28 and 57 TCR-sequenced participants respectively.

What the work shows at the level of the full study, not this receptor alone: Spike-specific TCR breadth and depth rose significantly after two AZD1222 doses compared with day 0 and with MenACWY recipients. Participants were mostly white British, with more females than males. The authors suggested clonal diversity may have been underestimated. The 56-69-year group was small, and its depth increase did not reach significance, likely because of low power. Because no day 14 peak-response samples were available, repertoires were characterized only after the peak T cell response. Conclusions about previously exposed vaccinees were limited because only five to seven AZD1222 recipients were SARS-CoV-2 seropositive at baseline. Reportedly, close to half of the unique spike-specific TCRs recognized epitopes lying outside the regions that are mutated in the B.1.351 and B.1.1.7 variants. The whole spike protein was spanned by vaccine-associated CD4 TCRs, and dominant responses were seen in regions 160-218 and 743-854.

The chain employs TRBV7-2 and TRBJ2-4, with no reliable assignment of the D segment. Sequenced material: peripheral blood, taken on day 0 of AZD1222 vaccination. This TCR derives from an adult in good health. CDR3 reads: CASSLERPPGAKNIQYF. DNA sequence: TGTGCCAGCAGCTTAGAACGCCCGCCTGGGGCCAAAAACATTCAGTACTTC.